This TCR beta chain emerged from a study of T cell responses to AZD1222 COVID-19 vaccine. Study details: Recipients boosted at about 4 weeks or about 12 weeks are pooled.

Broader study findings: Spike as a whole was targeted by vaccine-associated CD4 TCRs, dominant at 160-218 and 743-854. Only after the peak T cell response were repertoires sampled. The donor cohort was predominantly white British with a female majority, and clonal diversity may have been underestimated.

In regard to this clone: Antigen specificity is unknown.

TCRdb keeps only in-frame clones here, not all; method: immunoSEQ multiplex PCR. The table lists 95,000 to 150,000 clones, 89% of them singletons. Germline CDR1 SGHTA, CDR2 FQGNSA. The CDR3 runs 16 residues. The V and J ends lost 4 bases and 5 bases respectively, with 20 bases between them. The TCR originated in an adult in good health. The specimen comprised peripheral blood, sampled on day 0 of AZD1222 vaccination. The rearrangement joins TRBV7-2 to TRBJ1-2; tentative D call: TRBD1 (6 bases). This chain's CDR3 is CASSSLRGDGWYGYTF. Written as DNA, the CDR3 is TGTGCCAGCAGCTCTTTAAGGGGGGATGGTTGGTATGGCTACACCTTC.